This T cell receptor (beta chain) stems from a study of cytotoxic CD8 clonotypes in ibrutinib-treated CLL. Study details: After a median 12 months on treatment (6 to 36), response samples were drawn.

From cryopreserved PBMCs came 2 to 2.5 micrograms of genomic DNA used for TCR beta libraries. Deep sequencing aimed at 1 in 200,000 to 1 in 1 million T cells' resolution. Assay used: immunoSEQ multiplex PCR; TCRdb lists only in-frame clones, some missing. Here the sample spans 140,000 or so clones, around 80% being singletons. Sequencing used PBMCs, obtained after 12 months of ibrutinib treatment. This clonotype was sampled from a human donor with chronic lymphocytic leukemia.

CDR3 DNA sequence: TGTGCCAGCAGCCTGCGGCGGTCTGGGGAGACCCAGTACTTC. It is translated as CASSLRRSGETQYF. The chain uses TRBV28 and TRBJ2-5, with D uncertain. V was shortened by 6 bases and J by 5 bases, with 16 bases between the two germline ends. The V gene's germline CDR1 is MDHEN and CDR2 SYDVKM. The CDR3 covers 14 residues. The whole variable domain, filled in from reference TRBV28 and TRBJ2-5, reads DVKVTQSSRYLVKRTGEKVFLECVQDMDHENMFWYRQDPGLGLRLIYFSYDVKMKEKGDIPEGYSVSREKKERFSLILESASTNQTSMYLCASSLRRSGETQYFGPGTRLLVL.